The clone carrying this TCR beta chain has ten or more counts. The final CDR3 position lacks the conserved phenylalanine or tryptophan, pointing to a likely read error. This sample stems from a study of Graves' ophthalmopathy and Graves' hyperthyroidism. The authors amplified TCR beta CDR3 regions, and they did so from RNA transcripts for repertoire sequencing. First-round RT-PCR relied on HTBI primers, and a second-round multiplex PCR came next. One entry per CDR3 protein, called by TCRdb with MiXCR from the multiplex PCR reads. The sample includes approximately 480,000 distinct CDR3 sequences, approximately 15% of them seen just once. Germline V gene sequence: CDR1 MNHNS, CDR2 SASEGT. The CDR3 is 13 residues long. The junction had 7 bases not matched to a gene; V was cut back by 7 bases and J by 5 bases.

This clonotype was obtained from a woman in her 30s with Graves' ophthalmopathy. The sample comprised blood. The chain links TRBV6-1 to TRBJ1-1; 7 bases are a match to TRBD1. CDR3 DNA sequence: TGTGCCAGCACTCAGGGGGTATGGACTGAAGCTTTCCTT. Translated: CASTQGVWTEAFL.